The sequence of this T cell receptor beta chain was determined in a study of shared clonotypes between healthy human individuals. The study's findings and limits: The sole specimen, blood, was sampled, and tissue repertoires likely differ.

The germline V gene encodes CDR1 SGHNT and CDR2 YYREEE (reference sequence). V was trimmed by 4 bases and J by 2 bases, leaving 12 bases between them. There are 14 residues in the CDR3. On this clone itself: What it binds is unknown.

The assay was immunoSEQ multiplex PCR, and TCRdb's table has in-frame clones only and misses some. The sample consists of about 680,000 clones, about three quarters of them appearing once. The source material was memory CD4+ T cells sorted from blood. The sample's subset: CD45RA-negative fraction. The chain has TRBV5-4 and TRBJ1-2, with D perhaps TRBD1 (5 bases). The sequence came from a woman aged 25 to 45 in good health. The CDR3 sequence is CASSQGRENYGYTF. The DNA of the CDR3 is TGTGCCAGCAGCCAGGGACGGGAGAACTATGGCTACACCTTC.